This T cell receptor (beta chain) was observed in a study of blood T cell repertoires in COVID-19. In the study overall: From T cells, B-cell-depleted T cells, or PBMCs came the material, which was cDNA or gDNA.

Symptom resolution, clearance, or two negative PCRs marked the recovered donors of Cohort 3. The CDR3 sequence is 15 residues long. J lost 13 bases, V lost 1 base, and 10 bases had no gene match. Germline values: CDR1 KGHDR, CDR2 SFDVKD. Under the authors' procedure: Counts of nucleated cells, estimated from reference gene primer amplification, were obtained. Libraries were prepared by immunoSEQ multiplex PCR; TCRdb keeps only in-frame clonotypes and omits some of them. That table gives V, J and clone size, and the DNA gave D and trimming. This table holds about 250,000 clones, under 90% found once. Sequencing was done on a sample of PBMCs or T cells enriched from blood (not recorded which). V and J are TRBV24-1 and TRBJ2-1; the match to TRBD1 covers 9 bases. The clonotype originates from a man aged 40-49 years who had recovered from COVID-19. In nucleotides, the CDR3 is TGTGCCACCAGTGATTTCGCAACTGACAGGGGGAATCAGTTCTTC. This codes for CATSDFATDRGNQFF.